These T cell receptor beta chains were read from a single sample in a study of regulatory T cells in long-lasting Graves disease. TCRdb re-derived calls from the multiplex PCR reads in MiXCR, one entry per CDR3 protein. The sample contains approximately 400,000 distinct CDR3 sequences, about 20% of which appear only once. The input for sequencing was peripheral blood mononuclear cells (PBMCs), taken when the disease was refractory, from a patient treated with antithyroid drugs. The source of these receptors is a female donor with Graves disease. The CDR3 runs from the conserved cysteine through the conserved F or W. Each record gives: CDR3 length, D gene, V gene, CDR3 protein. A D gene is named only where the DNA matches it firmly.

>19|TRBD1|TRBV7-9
CASSRDRQGRYYSNEKLFF
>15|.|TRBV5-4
CASSLGLGDGETQYF
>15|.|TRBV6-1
CASSNAGIMNTEAFF
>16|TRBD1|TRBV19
CASSSLDRAANYGYTF
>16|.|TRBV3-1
CASSHAGTFLGAEQYF
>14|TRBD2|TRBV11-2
CASSSGTSLNEQYF
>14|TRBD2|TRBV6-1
CASKYLAGGGELFF
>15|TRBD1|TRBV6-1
CASIKPGQLNTEAFF
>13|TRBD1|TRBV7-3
CASSLGQHTEAFF
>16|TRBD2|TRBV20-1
CSADGGTSGTTDTQYF
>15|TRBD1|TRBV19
CASSAPGTGDYGYTF
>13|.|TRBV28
CASSLLRARGYTF
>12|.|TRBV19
CASSIRGNIQYF
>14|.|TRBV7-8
CASSPKRIFYEQYF
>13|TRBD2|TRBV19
CASRLAGEREQYF
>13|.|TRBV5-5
CASSFGTQETQYF
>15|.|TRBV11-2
CASSLEEGRDSPLHF
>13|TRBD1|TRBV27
CASSTTGAVGYTF
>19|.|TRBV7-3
CASSQEPGDWDSSSYEQYF
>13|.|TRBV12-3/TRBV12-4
CASTVELRNEQFF
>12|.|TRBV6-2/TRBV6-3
CASNDRYHEQFF
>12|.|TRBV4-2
CASSQDNQPQHF
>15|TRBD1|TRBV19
CASSPGQGAYQPQHF
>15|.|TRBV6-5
CASSYSRTGNQPQHF
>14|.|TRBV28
CASRAGQGTETQYF
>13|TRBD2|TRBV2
CASGGGGTDTQYF
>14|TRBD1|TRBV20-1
CSARQGGLNTEAFF
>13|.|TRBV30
CAWSRSYNQPQHF
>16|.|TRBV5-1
CASSLDGGRVLYEQYF
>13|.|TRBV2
CASSAGWGQPQHF
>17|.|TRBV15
CATINYKGLHYTGELFF
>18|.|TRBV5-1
CASSLGQGLFGSSYEQYF
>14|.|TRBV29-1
CSVEDTVTYNEQFF
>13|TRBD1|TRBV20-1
CSAWTGGRTEAFF
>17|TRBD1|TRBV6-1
CASSEALGQGAYYGYTF
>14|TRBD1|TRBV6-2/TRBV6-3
CASSGQGITTEAFF
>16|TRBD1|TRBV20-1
CSARRGTGMTLDPLHF
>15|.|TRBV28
CASSLLDRLGYGYTF
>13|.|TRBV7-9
CASSFEGNTEAFF
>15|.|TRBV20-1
CSANRDRDSNQPQHF
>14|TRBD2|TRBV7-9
CASSLGGEGYEQYF